This section outlines one T cell receptor (beta chain) sequence together with its context. J gave up 2 bases and V 4 bases, and 4 bases lay outside the gene matches. This CDR3 contains 16 residues. Germline loops: CDR1 SGHRS, CDR2 YFSETQ. The entry originates in a study of blood T cell repertoires in COVID-19. Across the whole study: The United States, Italy and Spain were the sources of the acute and convalescent COVID-19 samples. PBMCs, B-cell-depleted T cells, or T cells provided the cDNA or gDNA that made up the material.

Original methodology: Reference gene primer amplification gave estimated nucleated cell counts. Using immunoSEQ multiplex PCR, the repertoire was profiled, and TCRdb retains in-frame clones only, with some absent. V, J and clone size are those of that table, while D and trimming were read from the DNA. The sample includes 150,000 or so clones, around 93% seen only once; the top ten take approximately 4.6%. This sequence joins TRBV5-1 and TRBJ2-3, with 13 bases identical to TRBD2. This sequence originates from a woman aged 45-65 years with acute or convalescent COVID-19. Material for sequencing was peripheral blood. This CDR3 reads CASSTGLAGLTDTQYF. The CDR3 region has the DNA TGCGCCAGCAGCACGGGACTAGCGGGACTCACAGATACGCAGTATTTT.